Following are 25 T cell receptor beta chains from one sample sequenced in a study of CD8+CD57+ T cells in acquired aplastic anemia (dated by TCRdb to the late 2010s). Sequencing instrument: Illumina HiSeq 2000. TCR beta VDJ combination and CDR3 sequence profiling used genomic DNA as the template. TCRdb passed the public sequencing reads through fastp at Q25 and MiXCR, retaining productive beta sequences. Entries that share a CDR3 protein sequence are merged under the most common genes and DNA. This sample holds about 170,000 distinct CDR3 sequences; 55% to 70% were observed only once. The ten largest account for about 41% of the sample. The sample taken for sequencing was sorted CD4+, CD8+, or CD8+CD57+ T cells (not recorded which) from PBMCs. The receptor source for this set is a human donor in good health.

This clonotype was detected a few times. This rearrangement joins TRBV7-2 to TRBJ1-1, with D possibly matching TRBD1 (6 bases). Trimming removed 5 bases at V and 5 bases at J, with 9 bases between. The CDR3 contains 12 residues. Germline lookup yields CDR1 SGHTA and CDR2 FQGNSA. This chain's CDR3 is CASSQQGTEAFF. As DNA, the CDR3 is TGTGCCAGCAGCCAACAGGGTACTGAAGCTTTCTTT.

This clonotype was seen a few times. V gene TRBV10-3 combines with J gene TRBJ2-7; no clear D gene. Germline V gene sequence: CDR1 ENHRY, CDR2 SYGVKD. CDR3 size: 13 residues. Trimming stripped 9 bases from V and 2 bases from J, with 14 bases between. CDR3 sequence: CAISLAQPYEQYF. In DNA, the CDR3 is TGTGCCATTAGTCTCGCACAGCCCTACGAGCAGTACTTC.

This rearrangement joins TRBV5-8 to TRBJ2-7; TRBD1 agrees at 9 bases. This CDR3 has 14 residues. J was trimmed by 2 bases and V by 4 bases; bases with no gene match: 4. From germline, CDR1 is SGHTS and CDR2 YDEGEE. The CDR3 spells CASSRTGAAYEQYF. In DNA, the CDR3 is TGTGCCAGCAGCCGGACAGGGGCTGCCTACGAGCAGTACTTC.

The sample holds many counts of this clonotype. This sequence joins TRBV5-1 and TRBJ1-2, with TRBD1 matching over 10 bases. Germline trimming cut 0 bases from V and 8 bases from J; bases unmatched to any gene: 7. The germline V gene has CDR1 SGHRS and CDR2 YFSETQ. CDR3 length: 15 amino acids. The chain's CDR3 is CASSLEGQGTFGYTF. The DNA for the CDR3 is TGCGCCAGCAGCTTGGAGGGACAGGGGACTTTCGGCTACACCTTC.

The CDR3 DNA sequence: TGTGCCAGCAGCCAAGATCCGGGCCCCTACGAGCAGTACTTC. It is translated as CASSQDPGPYEQYF. V usage is TRBV14 and J usage is TRBJ2-7; D remains ambiguous. V lost 0 bases and J 2 bases, leaving 8 bases between the germline ends. Germline V gene sequence: CDR1 SGHDN, CDR2 FVKESK. The CDR3 consists of 14 residues.

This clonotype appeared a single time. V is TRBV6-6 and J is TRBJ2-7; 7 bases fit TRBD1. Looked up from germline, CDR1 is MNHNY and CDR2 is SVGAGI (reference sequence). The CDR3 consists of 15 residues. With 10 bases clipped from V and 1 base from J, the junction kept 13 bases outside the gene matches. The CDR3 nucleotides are TGTGCCACCTCCCCGCCGGGACAGCCTTCCTACGAGCAGTACTTC. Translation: CATSPPGQPSYEQYF.

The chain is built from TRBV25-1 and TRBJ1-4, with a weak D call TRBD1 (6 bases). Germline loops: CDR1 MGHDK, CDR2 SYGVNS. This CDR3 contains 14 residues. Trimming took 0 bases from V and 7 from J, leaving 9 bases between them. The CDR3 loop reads CASSEYGGTEKLFF. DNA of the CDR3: TGTGCCAGCAGTGAATACGGGGGCACTGAAAAACTGTTTTTT.

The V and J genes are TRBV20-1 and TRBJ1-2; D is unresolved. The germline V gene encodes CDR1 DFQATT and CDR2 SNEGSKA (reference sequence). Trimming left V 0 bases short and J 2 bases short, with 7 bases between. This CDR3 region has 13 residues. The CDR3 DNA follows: TGCAGTGCTAGAGACGCCACGAACTATGGCTACACCTTC. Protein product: CSARDATNYGYTF.

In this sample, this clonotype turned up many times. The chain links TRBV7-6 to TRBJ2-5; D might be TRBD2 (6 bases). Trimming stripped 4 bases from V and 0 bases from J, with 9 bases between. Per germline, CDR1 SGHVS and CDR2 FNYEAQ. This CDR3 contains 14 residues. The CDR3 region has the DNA TGTGCCAGCAGCTACCCTAGCGACCAAGAGACCCAGTACTTC. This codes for CASSYPSDQETQYF.

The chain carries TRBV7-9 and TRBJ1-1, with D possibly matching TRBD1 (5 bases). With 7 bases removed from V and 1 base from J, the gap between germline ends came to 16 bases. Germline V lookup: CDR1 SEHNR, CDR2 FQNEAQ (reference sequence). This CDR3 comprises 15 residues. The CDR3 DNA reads TGTGCCAGCACTTACCTCTGGGGGGGGAACACTGAAGCTTTCTTT. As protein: CASTYLWGGNTEAFF. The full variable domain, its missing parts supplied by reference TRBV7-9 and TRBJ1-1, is DTGVSQNPRHKITKRGQNVTFRCDPISEHNRLYWYRQTLGQGPEFLTYFQNEAQLEKSRLLSDRFSAERPKGSFSTLEIQRTEQGDSAMYLCASTYLWGGNTEAFFGQGTRLTVV.

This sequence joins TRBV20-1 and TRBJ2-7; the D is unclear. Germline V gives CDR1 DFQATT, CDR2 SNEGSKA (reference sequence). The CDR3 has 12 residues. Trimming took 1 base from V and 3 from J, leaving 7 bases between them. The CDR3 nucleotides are TGCAGTGCTAGAGGACCGAGCTACGAGCAGTACTTC. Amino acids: CSARGPSYEQYF.

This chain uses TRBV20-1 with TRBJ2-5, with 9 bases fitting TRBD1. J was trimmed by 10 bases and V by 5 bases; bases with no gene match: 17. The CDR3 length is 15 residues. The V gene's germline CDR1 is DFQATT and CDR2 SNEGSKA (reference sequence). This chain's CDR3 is CSALPPIYDRGDQYF. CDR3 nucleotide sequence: TGCAGTGCTCTGCCCCCAATATATGACAGGGGGGACCAGTACTTC.

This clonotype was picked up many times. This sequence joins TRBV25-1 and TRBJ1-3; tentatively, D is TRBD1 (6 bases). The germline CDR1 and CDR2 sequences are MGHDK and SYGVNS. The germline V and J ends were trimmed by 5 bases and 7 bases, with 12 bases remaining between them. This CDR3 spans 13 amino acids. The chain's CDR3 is CASSMGGWNTIYF. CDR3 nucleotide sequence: TGTGCCAGCAGTATGGGGGGCTGGAACACCATATATTTT.

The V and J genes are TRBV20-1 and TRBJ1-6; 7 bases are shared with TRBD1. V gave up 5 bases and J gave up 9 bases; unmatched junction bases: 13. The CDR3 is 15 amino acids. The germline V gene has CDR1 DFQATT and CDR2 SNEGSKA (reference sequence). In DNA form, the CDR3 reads TGCAGTGCTCGGCGTTTTGTCGGGGACAGTTCACCCCTCCACTTT. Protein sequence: CSARRFVGDSSPLHF.

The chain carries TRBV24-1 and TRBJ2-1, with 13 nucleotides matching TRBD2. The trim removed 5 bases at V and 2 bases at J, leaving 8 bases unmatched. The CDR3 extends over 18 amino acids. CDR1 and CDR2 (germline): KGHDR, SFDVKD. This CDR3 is CATSGTGTSGNTYNEQFF. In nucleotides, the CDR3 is TGTGCCACCAGTGGGACTGGGACTAGCGGGAATACCTACAATGAGCAGTTCTTC.

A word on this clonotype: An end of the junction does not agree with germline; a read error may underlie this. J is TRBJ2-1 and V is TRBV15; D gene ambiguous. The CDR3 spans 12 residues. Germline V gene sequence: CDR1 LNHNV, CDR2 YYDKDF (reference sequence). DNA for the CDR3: TGTGCCAGCAGCTTCTCCGACAATGAGCAGTTCTTC. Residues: CASSFSDNEQFF.

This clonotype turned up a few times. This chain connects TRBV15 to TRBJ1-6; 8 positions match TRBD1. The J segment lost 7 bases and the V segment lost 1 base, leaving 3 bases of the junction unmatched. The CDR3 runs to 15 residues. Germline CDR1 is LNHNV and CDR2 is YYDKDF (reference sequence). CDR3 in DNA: TGTGCCACCAGCAGAGGGGACAGGACAAATTCACCCCTCCACTTT. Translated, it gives CATSRGDRTNSPLHF.

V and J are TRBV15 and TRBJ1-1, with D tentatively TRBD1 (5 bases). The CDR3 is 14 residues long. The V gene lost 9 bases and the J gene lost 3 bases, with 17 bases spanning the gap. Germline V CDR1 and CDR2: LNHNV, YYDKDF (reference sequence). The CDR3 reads CATLGGGKDTEAFF. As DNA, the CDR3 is TGTGCCACACTTGGGGGGGGAAAGGACACTGAAGCTTTCTTT.

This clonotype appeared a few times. The CDR3, as DNA: TGCAGTGCTAGAGCTAGCGGGAGGCAAGAGACCCAGTATTTT. It is translated as CSARASGRQETQYF. The chain carries TRBV20-1 and TRBJ2-3, with 11 bases matching TRBD2. CDR1 and CDR2 (germline): DFQATT, SNEGSKA (reference sequence). The CDR3 covers 14 residues. J was trimmed by 12 bases and V by 1 base; bases with no gene match: 9.

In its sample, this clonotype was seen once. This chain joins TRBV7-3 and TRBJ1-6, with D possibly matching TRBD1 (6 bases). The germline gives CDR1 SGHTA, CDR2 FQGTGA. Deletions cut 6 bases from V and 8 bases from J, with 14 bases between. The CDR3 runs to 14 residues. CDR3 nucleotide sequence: TGTGCCAGCAGTTCTGGACAGCCATATTCACCCCTCCACTTT. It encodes CASSSGQPYSPLHF.

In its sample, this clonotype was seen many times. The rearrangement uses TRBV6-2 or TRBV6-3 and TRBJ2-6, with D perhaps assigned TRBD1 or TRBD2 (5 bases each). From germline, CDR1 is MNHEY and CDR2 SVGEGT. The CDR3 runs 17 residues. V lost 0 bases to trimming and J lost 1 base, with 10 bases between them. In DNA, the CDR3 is TGTGCCAGCAGTTACTCGATAGAGGGGTCTGGGGCCAACGTCCTGACTTTC. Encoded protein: CASSYSIEGSGANVLTF.

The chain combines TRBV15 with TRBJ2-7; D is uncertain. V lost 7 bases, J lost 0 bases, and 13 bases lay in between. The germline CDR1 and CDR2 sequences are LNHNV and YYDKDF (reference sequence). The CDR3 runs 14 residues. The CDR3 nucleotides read TGTGCCACCACCCCCCTAACTGGCTCCTACGAGCAGTACTTC. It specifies CATTPLTGSYEQYF.

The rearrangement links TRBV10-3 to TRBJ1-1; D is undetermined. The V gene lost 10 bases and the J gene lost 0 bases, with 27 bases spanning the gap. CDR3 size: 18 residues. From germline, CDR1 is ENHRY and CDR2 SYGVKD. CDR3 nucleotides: TGTGCCAGCAGCTCCCTGGGGAGGGATGATCAGATGAACACTGAAGCTTTCTTT. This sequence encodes CASSSLGRDDQMNTEAFF.

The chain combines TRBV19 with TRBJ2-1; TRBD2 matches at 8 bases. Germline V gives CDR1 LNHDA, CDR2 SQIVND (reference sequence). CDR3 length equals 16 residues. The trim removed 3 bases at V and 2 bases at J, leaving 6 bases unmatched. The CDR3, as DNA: TGTGCCAGTAGTATCGCCGGGACTAGGACCTACAATGAGCAGTTCTTC. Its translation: CASSIAGTRTYNEQFF.

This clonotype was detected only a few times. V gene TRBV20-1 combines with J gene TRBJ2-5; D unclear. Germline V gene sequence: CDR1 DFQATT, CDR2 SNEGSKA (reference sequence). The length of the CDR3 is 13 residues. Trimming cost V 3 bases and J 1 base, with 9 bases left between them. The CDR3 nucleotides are TGCAGTGCTAGGACTGGAAGCCAAGAGACCCAGTACTTC. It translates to CSARTGSQETQYF.